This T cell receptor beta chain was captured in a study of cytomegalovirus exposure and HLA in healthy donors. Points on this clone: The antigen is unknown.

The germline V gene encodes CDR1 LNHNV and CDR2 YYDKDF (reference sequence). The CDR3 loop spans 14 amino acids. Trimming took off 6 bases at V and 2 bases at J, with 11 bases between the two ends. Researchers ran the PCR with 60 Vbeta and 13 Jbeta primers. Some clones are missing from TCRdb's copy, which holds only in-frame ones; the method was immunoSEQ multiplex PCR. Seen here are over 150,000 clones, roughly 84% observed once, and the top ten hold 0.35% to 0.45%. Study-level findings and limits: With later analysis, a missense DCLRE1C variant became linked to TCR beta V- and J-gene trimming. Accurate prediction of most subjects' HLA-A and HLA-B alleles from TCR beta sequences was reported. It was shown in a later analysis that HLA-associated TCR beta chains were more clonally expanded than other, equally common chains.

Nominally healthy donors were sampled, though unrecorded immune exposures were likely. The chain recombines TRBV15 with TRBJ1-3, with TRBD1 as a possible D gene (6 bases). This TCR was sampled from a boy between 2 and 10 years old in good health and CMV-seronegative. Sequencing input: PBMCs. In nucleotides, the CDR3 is TGTGCCACCAGTCTTGGGGACACTGGAAACACCATATATTTT. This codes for CATSLGDTGNTIYF.